The 13 T cell receptor beta chains in this list originate from one sample, sequenced in a study of OX40 agonist ivuxolimab in advanced cancers. Produced via immunoSEQ multiplex PCR; TCRdb's table is partial and in-frame only. The data show roughly 120,000 clones, roughly 90% seen once. The sample consisted of CD4+ or CD8+ T cells sorted from blood, taken in a trial of the OX40 agonist ivuxolimab. The receptors here all came from an adult with an advanced solid tumor such as melanoma, head and neck, liver or kidney cancer.

The chain joins TRBV4-2 to TRBJ2-1, with D possibly TRBD1 on 6 matching bases. With 0 bases removed from V and 5 bases from J, the gap between germline ends came to 11 bases. The CDR3 sequence is 15 residues long. Per the germline V gene, CDR1 is LGHNA and CDR2 is YNFKEQ. CDR3 nucleotide sequence: TGTGCCAGCAGCCAAGAGTCAAACAGGGACAATGAGCAGTTCTTC. Translating it yields CASSQESNRDNEQFF.

This sequence joins TRBV9 and TRBJ2-3, with D perhaps matching TRBD2 (5 bases). This CDR3 region has 14 residues. Germline V gene sequence: CDR1 SGDLS, CDR2 YYNGEE. Trimming left V 2 bases short and J 3 bases short, with 10 bases between. CDR3 nucleotide sequence: TGTGCCAGCAGCGTCCCTAGCAAAACAGATACGCAGTATTTT. It specifies CASSVPSKTDTQYF.

The rearrangement links TRBV28 to TRBJ2-2, with D maybe TRBD2 (6 bases). The germline V gene has CDR1 MDHEN and CDR2 SYDVKM. This CDR3 spans 14 amino acids. Trimming left V 5 bases short and J 4 bases short, with 11 bases between. As DNA, the CDR3 is TGTGCCAGCAGTATGGGGGAGGCCACCGGGGAGCTGTTTTTT. Amino acid sequence: CASSMGEATGELFF.

This chain joins TRBV4-3 and TRBJ1-6; D uncertain. This CDR3 has 15 residues. Germline V gene data show CDR1 as LGHNA and CDR2 as YSLEER. Trimming removed 2 bases at V and 5 bases at J, with 10 bases between. The CDR3 sequence: CASSQQGPDNSPLHF. CDR3 DNA sequence: TGCGCCAGCAGCCAACAAGGACCGGATAATTCACCCCTCCACTTT.

This chain's CDR3 is CASSLAATKGQETQYF. CDR3 nucleotide sequence: TGTGCCAGCAGCTTGGCGGCAACCAAGGGGCAAGAGACCCAGTACTTC. The genes are TRBV5-4 and TRBJ2-5; D is possibly TRBD1 (5 bases). This CDR3 comprises 16 residues. Germline CDR1 is SGHNT and CDR2 is YYREEE (reference sequence). V was trimmed by 0 bases and J by 2 bases, leaving 14 bases between them.

This clone was detected once. The chain uses TRBV6-5 and TRBJ1-1; weak D call: TRBD1 (6 bases). The V gene lost 6 bases and the J gene lost 3 bases, with 11 bases spanning the gap. The length of the CDR3 is 13 residues. Germline V gives CDR1 MNHEY, CDR2 SVGAGI. The CDR3 region has the DNA TGTGCCAGCAGGAGGGGGGTCGACACTGAAGCTTTCTTT. Protein: CASRRGVDTEAFF.

The chain couples TRBV20-1 to TRBJ2-5; no firm D call. This CDR3 comprises 11 residues. Per the germline V gene, CDR1 is DFQATT and CDR2 is SNEGSKA (reference sequence). Deletions cut 2 bases from V and 5 bases from J, with 6 bases between. The CDR3 protein is CSARKEETQYF. In DNA, the CDR3 is TGCAGTGCTAGAAAGGAGGAGACCCAGTACTTC.

The rearrangement uses TRBV7-3 and TRBJ2-3; D assignment may be TRBD1 or TRBD2 (6 bases each). The CDR3 runs to 15 residues. V lost 5 bases to trimming and J lost 2 bases, with 14 bases between them. Germline V CDR1 and CDR2: SGHTA, FQGTGA. The DNA of the CDR3 is TGTGCCAGCAGCGCTAAGGGGGGCTACACAGATACGCAGTATTTT. It encodes CASSAKGGYTDTQYF.

This sequence joins TRBV6-5 and TRBJ1-3, with D possibly TRBD1 on 6 matching bases. The V gene lost 5 bases and the J gene lost 1 base, with 9 bases spanning the gap. The CDR3 runs to 14 residues. CDR1 and CDR2 from the germline V gene are MNHEY and SVGAGI. The CDR3 protein is CASSAQGSGNTIYF. CDR3 coding DNA: TGTGCCAGCAGTGCACAGGGATCTGGAAACACCATATATTTT.

The CDR3 reads CASSYSWTRMDNEQFF. For the CDR3, the DNA is TGTGCCAGCAGTTACTCCTGGACTAGGATGGACAATGAGCAGTTCTTC. V and J are TRBV6-5 and TRBJ2-1, with TRBD2 identical over 7 bases. V was clipped by 0 bases and J by 5 bases; unmatched bases: 7. Germline loops: CDR1 MNHEY, CDR2 SVGAGI. There are 16 residues in the CDR3.

The J gene is TRBJ2-3, the V gene TRBV14; 8 bases line up with TRBD2. The V and J ends lost 4 bases and 5 bases, in that order; junction bases with no gene match: 11. This CDR3 contains 16 residues. CDR1 and CDR2 (germline): SGHDN, FVKESK. CDR3 coding DNA: TGTGCCAGCAGCCTAATGAGCGGGAGTGGGGGAGATACGCAGTATTTT. Its protein product is CASSLMSGSGGDTQYF.

This chain joins TRBV5-1 and TRBJ1-1, with D perhaps TRBD1 (5 bases). The V gene's germline CDR1 is SGHRS and CDR2 YFSETQ. Trimming took off 0 bases at V and 2 bases at J, with 14 bases between the two ends. The CDR3 contains 16 residues. The CDR3 DNA reads TGCGCCAGCAGCTTGGCCCCTTTGGGGGTTAACACTGAAGCTTTCTTT. It yields the protein CASSLAPLGVNTEAFF. The full variable domain, completed using reference TRBV5-1 and TRBJ1-1, is KAGVTQTPRYLIKTRGQQVTLSCSPISGHRSVSWYQQTPGQGLQFLFEYFSETQRNKGNFPGRFSGRQFSNSRSEMNVSTLELGDSALYLCASSLAPLGVNTEAFFGQGTRLTVV.

The CDR3 loop reads CASSKEGFQETQYF. Written as DNA, the CDR3 is TGTGCCAGCAGCAAAGAGGGTTTCCAAGAGACCCAGTACTTC. This chain connects TRBV21-1 to TRBJ2-5. TRBV21-1 is classified as a pseudogene. The CDR3 spans 14 residues.